This TCR beta chain was documented in a study of siplizumab effects on memory and regulatory T cells. Sequencing was performed on unstimulated naive, memory, effector memory and TEMRA subsets derived from a few donor pairs. The assay was immunoSEQ multiplex PCR, and TCRdb's table has in-frame clones only and misses some. The repertoire holds tens of thousands of clones, with 95% to 97% as singletons. Comment on this clone: No antigen is known for it.

The CDR3 totals 13 residues. V was clipped by 4 bases and J by 3 bases, with 9 bases between them. CDR1 and CDR2 from the germline V gene are SGHTA and FQGTGA. Findings of the study overall: Under siplizumab, an average roughly 70% of mappable alloreactive CD4+ clones were Treg-derived, compared with under 35% in controls. Confirmation was lacking for the suppressive function of proliferating Tregs derived from siplizumab cultures.

Sample: naive CD4+ T cells sorted from blood. V usage is TRBV7-3 and J usage is TRBJ2-5; no clear D. This clonotype was sampled from a human donor in good health. CDR3 protein: CASSSDTKETQYF. In DNA form, the CDR3 reads TGTGCCAGCAGCTCTGACACAAAAGAGACCCAGTACTTC.